The 32 T cell receptor beta chains below were found in one sample sequenced in a study of regulatory dendritic cells for organ transplantation. The assay was immunoSEQ multiplex PCR, and TCRdb's table has in-frame clones only and misses some. The table records some 29,000 clones, approximately 82% of them present only once. Sequencing used naive CD4+ T cells from blood. As to subset: CD45RA+ naive T cells. The receptors were sampled from a human donor in good health.

Notes on this clone: An end of the junction does not agree with germline; a read error may underlie this. CDR3 coding DNA: TGTGCCAGCCGTGATACCGGGACAGGGAGAGTCGAGCAGTACTTC. Translating gives CASRDTGTGRVEQYF. The chain recombines TRBV6-1 with TRBJ2-7, with 9 bases matching TRBD1. Germline V gives CDR1 MNHNS, CDR2 SASEGT. This CDR3 has 15 residues.

This clone was seen just once. The junction departs from the called germline gene at one end, perhaps through a read error. V is TRBV5-4 and J is TRBJ1-4; TRBD1 matches 7 bases. Germline V gene lookup returns CDR1 SGHNT and CDR2 YYREEE (reference sequence). The CDR3 has 12 residues. CDR3 coding DNA: TGTGCCAGCAGCTTGGACGTCCGGGACAGATCTTTT. Translation: CASSLDVRDRSF. Using reference TRBV5-4 and TRBJ1-4 for the parts outside the CDR3, the full variable domain is ETGVTQSPTHLIKTRGQQVTLRCSSQSGHNTVSWYQQALGQGPQFIFQYYREEENGRGNFPPRFSGLQFPNYSSELNVNALELDDSALYLCASSLDVRDRSFGSGTQLSVL.

The V gene is TRBV4-3, the J gene TRBJ2-2; TRBD1 matches at 9 bases. Losses at the gene ends were 0 bases for V and 5 bases for J; bases not matched to a gene: 7. The CDR3 has 17 residues. Germline CDR1 reads LGHNA; CDR2 reads YSLEER. DNA of the CDR3: TGCGCCAGCAGCCAAGATAAGGGACAGGGTAGAACCGGGGAGCTGTTTTTT. Amino acid sequence: CASSQDKGQGRTGELFF.

The genes are TRBV6-1 and TRBJ1-1; maybe TRBD1 (6 bases). The germline V gene has CDR1 MNHNS and CDR2 SASEGT. The CDR3 contains 15 residues. V was shortened by 1 base and J by 4 bases, with 13 bases between the two germline ends. The DNA of the CDR3 is TGTGCCAGCAGTGAAGGGGGACACGGCGGCACTGAAGCTTTCTTT. The encoded protein is CASSEGGHGGTEAFF.

The CDR3 nucleotides read TGTGCCAGCAGCTCCCCCCGTGGAGCTGGAAACACCATATATTTT. Its protein is CASSSPRGAGNTIYF. This chain uses TRBV7-8 with TRBJ1-3; no definite D call. Germline CDR1 is SGHVS and CDR2 is FQNEAQ. The germline V and J ends were trimmed by 4 bases and 2 bases, with 12 bases remaining between them. This CDR3 has 15 residues.

The chain uses TRBV7-8 and TRBJ2-2; D is uncertain. The CDR3 has 16 amino acids. V gave up 7 bases and J gave up 2 bases, with 17 bases separating them. The germline V gene has CDR1 SGHVS and CDR2 FQNEAQ. Written as DNA, the CDR3 is TGTGCCAGCACCCAACTGTACCATCCTAACACCGGGGAGCTGTTTTTT. Translated: CASTQLYHPNTGELFF.

The chain uses TRBV18 and TRBJ2-2, with D tentatively TRBD1 (6 bases). The CDR3 runs to 15 residues. The germline V gene has CDR1 KGHSH and CDR2 LQKENI. V shed 5 bases and J shed 4 bases, with 14 bases lying between them. Here the CDR3 reads CASSSQGGVTGELFF. Written as DNA, the CDR3 is TGTGCCAGCTCATCTCAAGGGGGTGTCACCGGGGAGCTGTTTTTT.

The rearrangement uses TRBV18 and TRBJ2-7; D unresolved. CDR3 length equals 11 residues. Germline CDR1 KGHSH, CDR2 LQKENI. V lost 4 bases and J 6 bases, leaving 7 bases between the germline ends. The CDR3 region has the DNA TGTGCCAGCTCACTTTCCGGCGAGCAGTACTTC. Amino acids: CASSLSGEQYF.

This clone appeared a single time. The CDR3 region is CASSLRTITDTQYF. The CDR3 coding sequence is TGTGCCAGCTCACTCAGGACAATCACAGATACGCAGTATTTT. The V gene is TRBV18, the J gene TRBJ2-3; a weak D match, TRBD1 (5 bases). The CDR3 contains 14 residues. Looked up from germline, CDR1 is KGHSH and CDR2 is LQKENI. V dropped 4 bases and J dropped 2 bases, with 10 bases sitting between them.

The rearrangement uses TRBV7-2 and TRBJ1-4; no clear D. CDR3 length: 12 amino acids. Trimming removed 3 bases from V and 5 bases from J, with 4 bases in between. Per the germline V gene, CDR1 is SGHTA and CDR2 is FQGNSA. Here the CDR3 DNA reads TGTGCCAGCAGCTTCCCAAATGAAAAACTGTTTTTT. This gives the protein CASSFPNEKLFF.

This rearrangement joins TRBV4-1 to TRBJ1-2; TRBD1 aligns across 10 bases. Unmatched junction bases numbered 4, after V lost 1 base and J lost 8 bases. Germline V lookup: CDR1 MGHRA, CDR2 YSYEKL. This CDR3 contains 14 residues. The CDR3 sequence: CASSQGQGARGYTF. CDR3 nucleotides: TGCGCCAGCAGCCAAGGACAGGGGGCGCGGGGCTACACCTTC.

This clone was detected only a few times. This chain links TRBV7-2 with TRBJ1-2, with 11 bases identical to TRBD1. V dropped 5 bases and J dropped 0; count of bases not matched to a gene: 2. Germline V CDR1 and CDR2: SGHTA, FQGNSA. The CDR3 is 15 amino acids. CDR3: CASSRDRGANYGYTF. Written as DNA, the CDR3 is TGTGCCAGCAGCCGGGACAGGGGGGCTAACTATGGCTACACCTTC.

The chain is built from TRBV15 and TRBJ1-2; TRBD1 might be the D (5 bases). Trimming stripped 3 bases from V and 4 bases from J, with 15 bases between. The V gene's germline CDR1 is LNHNV and CDR2 YYDKDF (reference sequence). The CDR3 covers 15 residues. CDR3 amino acids: CATSRVEGPAYGYTF. The DNA for the CDR3 is TGTGCCACCAGCAGGGTGGAGGGGCCGGCCTATGGCTACACCTTC.

V gene TRBV11-3 combines with J gene TRBJ1-4; 8 positions agree with TRBD1. V was clipped by 5 bases and J by 8 bases; unmatched bases: 7. Germline V CDR1 and CDR2: SGHNT, YENEEA. The CDR3 covers 14 residues. CDR3 region: CASSPYRGGEKLFF. The DNA for the CDR3 is TGTGCCAGCAGCCCCTACAGGGGGGGAGAAAAACTGTTTTTT.

This clone came up a few times. The rearrangement links TRBV6-5 to TRBJ1-1, with TRBD1 identical over 8 bases. The CDR3 loop spans 13 amino acids. V lost 8 bases, J lost 3 bases, and 5 bases stayed unmatched. The germline CDR1 and CDR2 sequences are MNHEY and SVGAGI. This CDR3 is CASRTGRYTEAFF. The DNA for the CDR3 is TGTGCCAGCCGGACAGGGAGGTACACTGAAGCTTTCTTT.

The V call is TRBV5-1, the J call TRBJ2-5; D may be TRBD1 (5 bases). V lost 5 bases, J lost 1 base, and 12 bases lay in between. Germline assignment: CDR1 SGHRS and CDR2 YFSETQ. The length of the CDR3 is 14 residues. The CDR3 region has the DNA TGCGCCAGCAGAGATGGACAAGGCCAAGAGACCCAGTACTTC. Its protein product is CASRDGQGQETQYF.

The chain joins TRBV5-6 to TRBJ1-5; D is perhaps TRBD1 (5 bases). CDR3 length: 17 amino acids. V gave up 2 bases and J gave up 1 base, with 16 bases separating them. Germline V gives CDR1 SGHDT, CDR2 YYEEEE. DNA of the CDR3: TGTGCCAGCAGCTTACTCGTGGGAGGGGACAGCAATCAGCCCCAGCATTTT. As protein: CASSLLVGGDSNQPQHF.

The V gene is TRBV2, the J gene TRBJ1-6; the D is unclear. CDR3 size: 13 residues. In germline, CDR1 is SNHLY, CDR2 FYNNEI. The V end lost 4 bases, the J end lost 9 bases, and 10 bases lay between the germline ends. The CDR3 here is CASSGEGSSPLHF. CDR3 DNA sequence: TGTGCCAGCAGTGGTGAGGGCAGTTCACCCCTCCACTTT.

The DNA for the CDR3 is TGTGCCAGCAGCCAAGAATCCCGGGGTATGACCGGGGAGCTGTTTTTT. Its translation: CASSQESRGMTGELFF. The chain carries TRBV4-2 and TRBJ2-2; D might be TRBD2 (5 bases). Trimming left V 0 bases short and J 5 bases short, with 13 bases between. Germline V gives CDR1 LGHNA, CDR2 YNFKEQ. The CDR3 is 16 residues long.

A few counts support this clone. This chain links TRBV19 with TRBJ1-5; D not certain. The ends were cut back, 9 bases at V and 2 bases at J, with 20 bases in the middle. This CDR3 has 16 residues. Germline values: CDR1 LNHDA, CDR2 SQIVND (reference sequence). CDR3 DNA: TGTGCCAGCAGAACCGCGGACGGGGTAGGCAATCAGCCCCAGCATTTT. It codes for CASRTADGVGNQPQHF.

J is TRBJ1-1 and V is TRBV11-2; TRBD1 aligns across 7 bases. This CDR3 comprises 16 residues. J lost 5 bases, V lost 5 bases, and 14 bases had no gene match. Germline V CDR1 and CDR2: SGHAT, FQNNGV. The CDR3 sequence is CASSPLQGSRGTEAFF. DNA of the CDR3: TGTGCCAGCAGCCCATTACAGGGGAGTAGAGGGACTGAAGCTTTCTTT. Variable domain in full (rest from reference TRBV11-2 and TRBJ1-1): EAGVAQSPRYKIIEKRQSVAFWCNPISGHATLYWYQQILGQGPKLLIQFQNNGVVDDSQLPKDRFSAERLKGVDSTLKIQPAKLEDSAVYLCASSPLQGSRGTEAFFGQGTRLTVV.

The chain links TRBV5-1 to TRBJ2-3; the match to TRBD2 covers 10 bases. Germline V lookup: CDR1 SGHRS, CDR2 YFSETQ. Unmatched junction bases numbered 12, after V lost 3 bases and J lost 2 bases. The CDR3 totals 18 residues. CDR3 nucleotide sequence: TGCGCCAGCAGCTCACGATCTAGCGGGGGAGGGACCACAGATACGCAGTATTTT. Translation gives CASSSRSSGGGTTDTQYF.

The sample holds a few counts of this clone. The chain couples TRBV6-5 to TRBJ1-5; D is uncertain. Trimming shortened V by 6 bases and J by 3 bases, and 9 bases separated the two germline ends. The germline V gene has CDR1 MNHEY and CDR2 SVGAGI. The CDR3 loop spans 13 amino acids. This CDR3 is CASRQSLNQPQHF. The CDR3 DNA reads as TGTGCCAGCAGACAGTCCCTCAATCAGCCCCAGCATTTT.

This chain links TRBV25-1 with TRBJ2-2; D perhaps matches TRBD2 (5 bases). Looked up from germline, CDR1 is MGHDK and CDR2 is SYGVNS. This CDR3 contains 14 residues. V was pared by 4 bases and J by 1 base, with 7 bases between. CDR3 sequence (DNA): TGTGCCAGCAGTGGAGGGTTGAACACCGGGGAGCTGTTTTTT. This encodes CASSGGLNTGELFF.

This clone was observed a single time. J is TRBJ1-2 and V is TRBV6-5, with D uncertain. V was pared by 6 bases and J by 8 bases, with 19 bases between. The CDR3 is 14 amino acids. Germline V CDR1 and CDR2: MNHEY, SVGAGI. In nucleotides, the CDR3 is TGTGCCAGCAGCCTCGCAGGTGCAAGAGAAGGCTACACCTTC. Its protein product is CASSLAGAREGYTF.

The rearrangement uses TRBV9 and TRBJ2-3; TRBD2 is a possible D gene (6 bases). Germline loops: CDR1 SGDLS, CDR2 YYNGEE. This CDR3 spans 14 amino acids. V was clipped by 6 bases and J by 0 bases, with 11 bases between them. CDR3 DNA: TGTGCCAGCACCGGGGGAATTAGCACAGATACGCAGTATTTT. Its protein product is CASTGGISTDTQYF.

As regards this clone: The junction departs from germline at one end; a sequencing error may be responsible. The rearrangement joins TRBV7-7 to TRBJ2-3; D gene unclear. Germline assignment: CDR1 SSHAT and CDR2 FNYEAQ (reference sequence). The CDR3 consists of 15 residues. CDR3 sequence reads: CASSLGPTLADTQYF. In nucleotides, the CDR3 is TGTGCTAGCAGCTTAGGGCCAACCTTGGCAGATACGCAGTATTTT. Full variable domain (remainder filled in from reference TRBV7-7 and TRBJ2-3): GAGVSQSPRYKVTKRGQDVTLRCDPISSHATLYWYQQALGQGPEFLTYFNYEAQPDKSGLPSDRFSAERPEGSISTLTIQRTEQRDSAMYRCASSLGPTLADTQYFGPGTRLTVL.

This clone has a handful of counts. The chain joins TRBV2 to TRBJ2-7; D is ambiguous. This CDR3 is built from 13 residues. V dropped 7 bases and J dropped 2 bases, with 12 bases sitting between them. CDR1 SNHLY and CDR2 FYNNEI come from the germline V gene. CDR3 in amino acids: CASMERQTYEQYF. The CDR3 DNA reads as TGTGCCAGCATGGAGAGGCAGACCTACGAGCAGTACTTC. The full variable domain, completed using reference TRBV2 and TRBJ2-7, is EPEVTQTPSHQVTQMGQEVILRCVPISNHLYFYWYRQILGQKVEFLVSFYNNEISEKSEIFDDQFSVERPDGSNFTLKIRSTKLEDSAMYFCASMERQTYEQYFGPGTRLTVT.

V gene TRBV20-1 combines with J gene TRBJ2-1; D is perhaps TRBD2 (5 bases). CDR3 size: 11 residues. Trimming left V 3 bases short and J 8 bases short, with 8 bases between. Germline loops: CDR1 DFQATT, CDR2 SNEGSKA (reference sequence). The DNA for the CDR3 is TGCAGTGCTAGCCGCGGGCATGAGCAGTTCTTC. Translated: CSASRGHEQFF.

About this clone: The junction does not match germline at one end; this may be a read error. The genes are TRBV5-4 and TRBJ1-2; 8 nucleotides align to TRBD1. This CDR3 comprises 16 residues. Germline-derived CDR1 and CDR2 are SGHNT and YYREEE (reference sequence). The CDR3 DNA reads as TGTGCCAGCAGGTTGGGGCTAGACAGGGGTTTTCCTGGCTACACCTTC. Its protein product is CASRLGLDRGFPGYTF.

This clone has just a few counts. The V and J genes are TRBV5-4 and TRBJ1-2; weak D call: TRBD1 (6 bases). V was trimmed by 4 bases and J by 0 bases, leaving 10 bases between them. This CDR3 is built from 14 residues. Germline V gene lookup returns CDR1 SGHNT and CDR2 YYREEE (reference sequence). The CDR3 coding sequence is TGTGCCAGCAGCGTGGACAGAGCTAACTATGGCTACACCTTC. Amino acids: CASSVDRANYGYTF.

The chain uses TRBV6-5 and TRBJ1-5; D is ambiguous. The CDR3 is 16 amino acids. Germline CDR1 MNHEY, CDR2 SVGAGI. The ends were cut back, 4 bases at V and 1 base at J, with 14 bases in the middle. In DNA, the CDR3 is TGTGCCAGCAGTTCGGGGAAAGGTGGAAGCAATCAGCCCCAGCATTTT. It encodes CASSSGKGGSNQPQHF.